This TCR beta chain was observed in a study of T cell changes during pregnancy in multiple sclerosis. Germline CDR1 and CDR2: LNHDA and SQIVND (reference sequence). Between the trimmed V and J ends, which lost 7 bases and 5 bases, there was a span of 17 bases. The CDR3 runs 14 residues. Generated by immunoSEQ multiplex PCR, the TCRdb table keeps only in-frame clones and is missing some. The sample contains 80,000 to 100,000 clones, approximately 95% of which appear only once. This sequence was found in a female donor with multiple sclerosis, enrolled in a pregnancy study. The chain employs TRBV19 and TRBJ2-5, with D possibly being TRBD2 (5 bases). The starting material was peripheral blood, obtained after pregnancy. The CDR3 DNA sequence: TGTGCCAGTAAAATCGGTATTTCGGGGGAGACCCAGTACTTC. It encodes CASKIGISGETQYF. The whole variable domain, remainder taken from reference TRBV19 and TRBJ2-5, is DGGITQSPKYLFRKEGQNVTLSCEQNLNHDAMYWYRQDPGQGLRLIYYSQIVNDFQKGDIAEGYSVSREKKESFPLTVTSAQKNPTAFYLCASKIGISGETQYFGPGTRLLVL.